This TCR beta chain derives from a study of cytotoxic CD8 clonotypes in ibrutinib-treated CLL. Profiling relied on immunoSEQ multiplex PCR, and the TCRdb table lists in-frame clones only, not all of them. Of about 200,000 clones detected, around 70% appear once; the ten largest clones hold around an eighth. This CDR3 has 14 amino acids. Germline V CDR1 and CDR2: MDHEN, SYDVKM. The J gene is TRBJ2-5, the V gene TRBV28; 8 positions match TRBD2. The J call may be wrong; the DNA end is better matched by TRBJ2-7. This TCR was sampled from a human donor with chronic lymphocytic leukemia. Sequencing used PBMCs, obtained after 24 months of ibrutinib treatment. The CDR3 reads CASSTSGKRYEQYF. CDR3 nucleotides: TGTGCCAGCAGCACTAGCGGTAAACGATACGAGCAGTACTTC.